These T cell receptor beta chains were read from a single sample in a study of identical twins. TCRdb fed the 5' RACE reads into MiXCR, producing one record per CDR3 protein. The data hold about 160,000 distinct CDR3 sequences, with 3% to 4% observed a single time. Material: memory T cells sorted from blood. The receptors originated from a man aged 18 to 30 in good health. The CDR3 runs from the conserved cysteine through the conserved F or W. The D gene is left open where the match is weak. Some rows mark clone size as missing; the rest say once, few, many or name a class of expanded clone.

j_call d_call v_call clone_size cdr3_nt cdr3_aa
TRBJ1-1 - TRBV3-1 few TGTGCCAGCAGCCCACGGGGAGTGGGGAGCACTGAAGCTTTCTTT CASSPRGVGSTEAFF
TRBJ2-5 - TRBV20-1 few TGCAGTGCTAGAGTGTGGGGCTACCAGTACTTC CSARVWGYQYF
TRBJ2-5 - TRBV29-1 many TGCAGCGTTCCTCACACGGACAGCCAAGAGACCCAGTACTTC CSVPHTDSQETQYF
TRBJ2-2 - TRBV20-1 many TGCAGTGCTAGTCCTCGGTGGGGGGGGGAGCTGTTTTTT CSASPRWGGELFF
TRBJ1-2 - TRBV13 few TGTGCCAGCAGCTTAGAAGGGTTGTTGGACTACACCTTC CASSLEGLLDYTF
TRBJ1-6 - TRBV7-9 many TGTGCCAGCAGCTTGAGGGGCCCGGATAATTCACCCCTCCACTTT CASSLRGPDNSPLHF
TRBJ2-5 - TRBV29-1 many TGCAGCGTTGGGGGTGGGGGCGAGACCCAGTACTTC CSVGGGGETQYF
TRBJ1-4 - TRBV4-2 many TGTGCCAGCAGCACGCAGGGTAATGAAAAACTGTTTTTT CASSTQGNEKLFF
TRBJ2-1 - TRBV20-1 - TGCAGTGCCCCTTGGGTATCCTACAATGAGCAGTTCTTC CSAPWVSYNEQFF
TRBJ2-1 TRBD1 TRBV11-2 many TGTGCCAGCAGCTTAAACCGGGACAGGGTAAAGAGTGAGCAGTTCTTC CASSLNRDRVKSEQFF
TRBJ2-7 - TRBV20-1 many TGCAGTGCTTCATACAGAGTCCACGAGCAGTACTTC CSASYRVHEQYF
TRBJ1-4 TRBD1 TRBV6-2/TRBV6-3 - TGTGCCAGCAAGTTCCGGGGACAGGGATATGAAAAACTGTTTTTT CASKFRGQGYEKLFF
TRBJ2-7 TRBD2 TRBV6-5 many TGTGCCAGCGGGAGGGTAGGCTACGAGCAGTACTTC CASGRVGYEQYF
TRBJ2-1 TRBD2 TRBV7-6 many TGTGCCAGCGGACTAGTTTCTATCAATGAGCAGTTCTTC CASGLVSINEQFF
TRBJ2-7 - TRBV10-2 many TGCGCCAGCAGTGAGACTGGACACGGCACCTACGAGCAGTACTTC CASSETGHGTYEQYF
TRBJ2-2 - TRBV24-1 many TGTGCCACCGCCAGGTCGAGGACCACCGGGGAGCTGTTTTTT CATARSRTTGELFF
TRBJ2-3 TRBD2 TRBV7-2 many TGTGCCAGCAGCCCAGTGGGGCTAGCGGGAGCCGGCCAGGCGCAGTATTTT CASSPVGLAGAGQAQYF
TRBJ2-1 TRBD2 TRBV24-1 few TGTGCCACCAGTGGAAGGTTTGGACTAGCAGGCAATGAGCAGTTCTTC CATSGRFGLAGNEQFF
TRBJ2-1 TRBD2 TRBV24-1 many TGTGCCACCAGTGATTTGCCGGGACTAGCGAATGAGCAGTTCTTC CATSDLPGLANEQFF
TRBJ2-1 - TRBV27 many TGTGCCAGCAGTTTTGCTCTCAGGCAGGGTCGGTCCTACAATGAGCAGTTCTTC CASSFALRQGRSYNEQFF
TRBJ1-6 - TRBV7-8 many TGTGCCAGCAGCTTAGCGCGGCCGCAAAGCTCCTATAATTCACCCCTCCACTTT CASSLARPQSSYNSPLHF
TRBJ2-1 TRBD2 TRBV20-1 many TGCAGTGCTAGAGACGGCGGGAGGGCCTCAGTATACAATGAGCAGTTCTTC CSARDGGRASVYNEQFF
TRBJ2-1 - TRBV6-5 many TGTGCCAGCAGTTACTCTGGCCGGAACTACAATGAGCAGTTCTTC CASSYSGRNYNEQFF
TRBJ2-7 - TRBV5-1 many TGCGCCAGCAGCCTGCAACCACAGGGGACTAGCGAGCAGTACTTC CASSLQPQGTSEQYF
TRBJ1-2 - TRBV30 few TGTGCCTGGGGGGATATGAGCTATGGCTACACCTTC CAWGDMSYGYTF
TRBJ1-2 - TRBV29-1 many TGCAGCGTTGAAGGTGGGATGGACTATGGCTACACCTTC CSVEGGMDYGYTF
TRBJ2-1 TRBD2 TRBV28 many TGTGCCAGCAGCACACCTTCTAGCGGGAGAGCCTACAATGAGCAGTTCTTC CASSTPSSGRAYNEQFF
TRBJ2-5 - TRBV11-1 - TGTGCCAGCAGCTTATCAGGGGGAGGAGAGACCCAGTACTTC CASSLSGGGETQYF
TRBJ2-3 - TRBV29-1 many TGCAGCGTTGAAGGGGCAGGGTTCACAGATACGCAGTATTTT CSVEGAGFTDTQYF
TRBJ2-3 - TRBV6-1 many TGTGCCAGCAGAAATTCAGGGGCTAGCACAGATACGCAGTATTTT CASRNSGASTDTQYF
TRBJ2-3 TRBD2 TRBV5-1 many TGCGCCAGCAGCTCATCGGGACTAGCGGGAGGGGGCGATACGCAGTATTTT CASSSSGLAGGGDTQYF
TRBJ1-4 - TRBV10-3 many TGTGCCATCAGTGCGGACAGCGGAGAAAAACTGTTTTTT CAISADSGEKLFF
TRBJ2-3 - TRBV12-3/TRBV12-4 many TGTGCCAGCAGCCAACGGGCGGGGCGCACAGATACGCAGTATTTT CASSQRAGRTDTQYF
TRBJ2-3 - TRBV4-2 - TGTGCCAGCAGCCCCCCCCCGGGGGGCGTCACAGATACGCAGTATTTT CASSPPPGGVTDTQYF
TRBJ1-6 - TRBV6-1 many TGTGCCAGCAGCCTTATCGACAGGAAAAATTCACCCCTCCACTTT CASSLIDRKNSPLHF
TRBJ2-7 TRBD2 TRBV29-1 many TGCAGCGCCGGGGGGAACGAGCAGTACTTC CSAGGNEQYF
TRBJ2-2 TRBD2 TRBV7-2 many TGTGCCAGCAGCTTGGCGGGAGGGCCGGGCACCGGGGAGCTGTTTTTT CASSLAGGPGTGELFF
TRBJ2-1 TRBD2 TRBV5-1 many TGCGCCAGCAGAACGGCCGGGGGGTCTATGAATGAGCAGTTCTTC CASRTAGGSMNEQFF
TRBJ2-2 - TRBV5-1 many TGCGCCAGCAGGATTGGCACCGGGGAGCTGTTTTTT CASRIGTGELFF
TRBJ2-3 TRBD2 TRBV20-1 many TGCAGTGCTGGGGCGGTTGAGCGGGGGAGCACAGATACGCAGTATTTT CSAGAVERGSTDTQYF
TRBJ2-7 - TRBV20-1 many TGCAGTGCTAGTAAGGACGGGAGCTACGAGCAGTACTTC CSASKDGSYEQYF
TRBJ2-3 - TRBV5-5 many TGTGCCAGCAGCATTCTTACAGATACGCAGTATTTT CASSILTDTQYF
TRBJ2-1 TRBD2 TRBV6-5 few TGTGCCAGCAGTTACGGCGGGAGCTACAATGAGCAGTTCTTC CASSYGGSYNEQFF
TRBJ2-1 TRBD2 TRBV7-7 many TGTGCCAGCAGCCGACTAGCGGGAGAGCAGTTCTTC CASSRLAGEQFF
TRBJ1-4 - TRBV12-3/TRBV12-4 - TGTGCCAGCAGTTTTCACGGCAGAACTAATGAAAAACTGTTTTTT CASSFHGRTNEKLFF
TRBJ2-2 TRBD2 TRBV6-4 many TGTGCCAGCAGTGACGGGAGGGACACCGGGGAGCTGTTTTTT CASSDGRDTGELFF
TRBJ2-5 - TRBV30 - TGTGCCTGGAGTCCAGGAACACAAGAGACCCAGTACTTC CAWSPGTQETQYF
TRBJ1-4 - TRBV28 - TGTGCCAGCAGTTTACCCCTCGGGGAGGGGCCGACTTTAAATGAAAAACTGTTTTTT CASSLPLGEGPTLNEKLFF
TRBJ1-1 TRBD1 TRBV29-1 many TGCAGCGTTGGAAAAGGGGGACAGGGGAACGGGGGTTTGGAAGCTTTCTTT CSVGKGGQGNGGLEAFF
TRBJ2-1 - TRBV11-1 - TGTGCCAGCAGCGCGAACCGGGACGGCTACAATGAGCAGTTCTTC CASSANRDGYNEQFF
TRBJ2-1 TRBD2 TRBV9 many TGTGCCAGCAGCGTCGACGGTCTAGCGGGAGGGTTTAACAATGAGCAGTTCTTC CASSVDGLAGGFNNEQFF